This TCR beta chain emerged from a study of T cells in Graves' hyperthyroidism and ophthalmopathy. V dropped 0 bases and J dropped 4 bases, with 12 bases sitting between them. This CDR3 has 16 amino acids. CDR1 and CDR2 from the germline V gene are MNHEY and SVGAGI. As to this clonotype: The antigen is not known.

Study conclusions and caveats: Classification by a 13 V-J model distinguished ophthalmopathy from stable hyperthyroidism. Expanded thyroid clonotypes (above 0.001) were mostly also found in blood.

RNA transcripts served as the template for amplifying TCR beta CDR3 regions. Researchers ran a first-round RT-PCR on the TCR CDR3 using the HTBI primer set. Each CDR3 protein is one row after TCRdb ran MiXCR on the multiplex PCR reads. In the table there are just under 750,000 distinct CDR3 sequences, 35% of which are singletons. The authors obtained PBMCs from more than 9.5 ml of fresh peripheral blood. The chain has TRBV6-5 and TRBJ2-2; D may be TRBD2 (5 bases). The receptor comes from a woman between 35 and 50 years old with Graves' hyperthyroidism. The material sequenced was blood. Here the CDR3 DNA reads TGTGCCAGCAGTTACTCGCGGGTAGCCGGCACCGGGGAGCTGTTTTTT. Its protein product is CASSYSRVAGTGELFF.